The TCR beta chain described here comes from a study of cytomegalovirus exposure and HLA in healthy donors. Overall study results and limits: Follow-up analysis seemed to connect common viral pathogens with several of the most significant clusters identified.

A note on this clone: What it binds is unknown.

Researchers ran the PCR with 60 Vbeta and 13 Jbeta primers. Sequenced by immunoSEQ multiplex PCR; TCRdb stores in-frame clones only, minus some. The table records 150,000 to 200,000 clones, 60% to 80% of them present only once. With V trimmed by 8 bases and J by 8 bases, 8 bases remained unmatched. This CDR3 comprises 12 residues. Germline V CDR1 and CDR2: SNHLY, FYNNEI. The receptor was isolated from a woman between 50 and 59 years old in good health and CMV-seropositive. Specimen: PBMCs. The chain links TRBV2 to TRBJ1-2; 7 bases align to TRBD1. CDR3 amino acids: CASSRTGGGYTF. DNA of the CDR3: TGTGCCAGCTCTCGGACAGGTGGAGGCTACACCTTC.